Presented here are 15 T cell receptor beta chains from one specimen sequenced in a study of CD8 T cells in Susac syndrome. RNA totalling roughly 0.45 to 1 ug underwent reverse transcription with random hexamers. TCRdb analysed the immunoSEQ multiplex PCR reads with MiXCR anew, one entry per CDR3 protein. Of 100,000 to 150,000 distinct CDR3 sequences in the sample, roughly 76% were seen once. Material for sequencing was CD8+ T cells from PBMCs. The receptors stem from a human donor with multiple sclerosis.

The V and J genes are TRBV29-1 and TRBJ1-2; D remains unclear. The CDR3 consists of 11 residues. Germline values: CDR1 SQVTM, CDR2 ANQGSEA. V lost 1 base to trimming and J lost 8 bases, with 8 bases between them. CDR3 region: CSVEGPDGYTF. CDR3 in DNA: TGCAGCGTTGAAGGCCCCGACGGCTACACCTTC. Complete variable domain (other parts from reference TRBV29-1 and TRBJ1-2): SAVISQKPSRDICQRGTSLTIQCQVDSQVTMMFWYRQQPGQSLTLIATANQGSEATYESGFVIDKFPISRPNLTFSTLTVSNMSPEDSSIYLCSVEGPDGYTFGSGTRLTVV.

This CDR3 reads CASSFGTSGYTDTQYF. The CDR3 DNA sequence: TGTGCCAGCAGCTTCGGGACTAGCGGTTACACAGATACGCAGTATTTT. The V call is TRBV5-6, the J call TRBJ2-3; 11 nucleotides line up with TRBD2. The CDR3 has 16 residues. The V segment lost 2 bases and the J segment 2 bases; nucleotides outside the gene matches: 4. The V gene's germline CDR1 is SGHDT and CDR2 YYEEEE. The whole variable domain, filled in from reference TRBV5-6 and TRBJ2-3, reads DAGVTQSPTHLIKTRGQQVTLRCSPKSGHDTVSWYQQALGQGPQFIFQYYEEEERQRGNFPDRFSGHQFPNYSSELNVNALLLGDSALYLCASSFGTSGYTDTQYFGPGTRLTVL.

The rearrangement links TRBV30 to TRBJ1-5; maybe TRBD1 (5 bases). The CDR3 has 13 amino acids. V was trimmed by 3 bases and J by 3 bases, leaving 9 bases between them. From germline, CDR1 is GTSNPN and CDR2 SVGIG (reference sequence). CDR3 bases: TGTGCCTGGAGCTGGGGGTCCAATCAGCCCCAGCATTTT. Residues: CAWSWGSNQPQHF.

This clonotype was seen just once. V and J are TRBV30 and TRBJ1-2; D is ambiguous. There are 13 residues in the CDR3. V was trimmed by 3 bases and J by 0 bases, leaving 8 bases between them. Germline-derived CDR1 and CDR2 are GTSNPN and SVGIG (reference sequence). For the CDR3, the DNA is TGTGCCTGGAGAACCAGATCTAACTATGGCTACACCTTC. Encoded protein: CAWRTRSNYGYTF.

This CDR3 is CASSLRQGRNEKLFF. CDR3 DNA sequence: TGTGCCAGCAGCCTCCGACAGGGTCGGAATGAAAAACTGTTTTTT. The rearrangement links TRBV13 to TRBJ1-4; 7 nucleotides line up with TRBD1. The germline gives CDR1 PRHDT, CDR2 FYEKMQ (reference sequence). V trimming: 5 bases; J trimming: 5 bases; junction bases outside the gene matches: 8. This CDR3 contains 15 residues.

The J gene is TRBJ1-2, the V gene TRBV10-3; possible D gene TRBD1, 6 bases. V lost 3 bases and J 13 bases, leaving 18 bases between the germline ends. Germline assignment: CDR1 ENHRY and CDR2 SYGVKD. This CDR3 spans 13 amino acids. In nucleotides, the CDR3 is TGTGCCATCAGTGAATCCTCGGACAGAACTACCACCTTC. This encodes CAISESSDRTTTF.

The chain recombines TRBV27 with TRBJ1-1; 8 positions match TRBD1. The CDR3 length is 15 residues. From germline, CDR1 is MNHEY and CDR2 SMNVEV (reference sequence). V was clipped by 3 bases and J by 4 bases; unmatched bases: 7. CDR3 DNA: TGTGCCAGCAGTTTTTCTGGACAGGGATTCACTGAAGCTTTCTTT. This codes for CASSFSGQGFTEAFF.

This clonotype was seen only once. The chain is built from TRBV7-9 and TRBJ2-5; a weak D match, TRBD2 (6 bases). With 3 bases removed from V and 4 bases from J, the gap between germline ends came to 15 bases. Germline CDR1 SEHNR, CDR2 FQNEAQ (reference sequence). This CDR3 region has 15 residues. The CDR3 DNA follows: TGTGCCAGCAGCTTTGGGGGTCGGGGGACAGAGACCCAGTACTTC. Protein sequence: CASSFGGRGTETQYF. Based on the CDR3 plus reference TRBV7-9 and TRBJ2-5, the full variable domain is DTGVSQNPRHKITKRGQNVTFRCDPISEHNRLYWYRQTLGQGPEFLTYFQNEAQLEKSRLLSDRFSAERPKGSFSTLEIQRTEQGDSAMYLCASSFGGRGTETQYFGPGTRLLVL.

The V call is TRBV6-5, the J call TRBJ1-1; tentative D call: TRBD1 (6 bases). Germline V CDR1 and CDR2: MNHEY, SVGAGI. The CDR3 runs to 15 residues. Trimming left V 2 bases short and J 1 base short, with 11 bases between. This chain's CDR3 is CASSYSWGQNTEAFF. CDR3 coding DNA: TGTGCCAGCAGTTACAGTTGGGGACAGAACACTGAAGCTTTCTTT.

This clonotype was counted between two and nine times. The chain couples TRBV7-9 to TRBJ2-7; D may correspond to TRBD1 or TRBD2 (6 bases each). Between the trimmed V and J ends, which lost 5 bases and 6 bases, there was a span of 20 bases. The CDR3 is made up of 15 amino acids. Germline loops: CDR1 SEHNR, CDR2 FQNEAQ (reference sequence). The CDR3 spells CASSLSTGGESEQYF. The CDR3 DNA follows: TGTGCCAGCAGCCTCTCCACCGGGGGCGAAAGCGAGCAGTACTTC.

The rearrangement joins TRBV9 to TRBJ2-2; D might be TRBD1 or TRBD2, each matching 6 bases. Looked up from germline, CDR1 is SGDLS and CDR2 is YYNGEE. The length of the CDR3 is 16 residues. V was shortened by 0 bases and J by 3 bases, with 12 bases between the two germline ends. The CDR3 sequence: CASSVVWGADTGELFF. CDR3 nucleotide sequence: TGTGCCAGCAGCGTAGTATGGGGGGCCGACACCGGGGAGCTGTTTTTT.

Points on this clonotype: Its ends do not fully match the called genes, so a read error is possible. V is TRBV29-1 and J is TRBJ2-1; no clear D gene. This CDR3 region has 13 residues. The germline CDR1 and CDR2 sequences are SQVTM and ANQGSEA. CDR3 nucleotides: TGTTTAGTAAGAACAGTGAACTACAATGAGCAGTTCTTC. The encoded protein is CLVRTVNYNEQFF.

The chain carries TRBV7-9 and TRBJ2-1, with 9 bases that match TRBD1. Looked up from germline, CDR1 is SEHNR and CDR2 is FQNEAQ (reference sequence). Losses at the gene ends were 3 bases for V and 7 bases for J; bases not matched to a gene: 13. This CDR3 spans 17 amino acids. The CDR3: CASSLDRGATRTNEQFF. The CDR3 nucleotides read TGTGCCAGCAGCTTGGACAGGGGCGCCACCCGTACGAATGAGCAGTTCTTC.

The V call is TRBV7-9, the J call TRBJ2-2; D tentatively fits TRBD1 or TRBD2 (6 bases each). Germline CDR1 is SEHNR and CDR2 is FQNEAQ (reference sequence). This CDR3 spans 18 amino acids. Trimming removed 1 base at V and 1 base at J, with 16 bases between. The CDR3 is CASSLGRGLYLNTGELFF. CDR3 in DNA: TGTGCCAGCAGCTTAGGCAGGGGACTTTATTTGAACACCGGGGAGCTGTTTTTT.

The CDR3: CASSAVLLAGADNEQFF. DNA of the CDR3: TGCGCCAGCAGCGCCGTACTGCTAGCGGGAGCTGACAATGAGCAGTTCTTC. The chain carries TRBV4-1 and TRBJ2-1, with 10 bases that match TRBD2. The CDR3 runs 17 residues. J gave up 5 bases and V 5 bases, and 12 bases lay outside the gene matches. Germline V lookup: CDR1 MGHRA, CDR2 YSYEKL.